This entry concerns a single T cell receptor beta chain. Its cognate antigen has yet to be identified. No base qualities exist here, and no much larger clone lies one base off it. These data are taken from a study of preoperative IRX-2 immunotherapy in early breast cancer (dated by TCRdb to about 2019). According to the germline V gene, CDR1 reads MNHGY and CDR2 reads SAAAGT. The CDR3 runs 14 amino acids, cysteine and phenylalanine included. Solely the CDR3 DNA is kept, with 42 bases framed from the first base. V trim: 10 bases; J trim: 6 bases; unmatched bases: 10. Libraries were constructed by the immunoSEQ multiplex PCR assay. The clones in this table, taken by TCRdb from immuneACCESS, are in-frame only. Not every clone is retained; where verified, under half of the shortfall comes from an unresolved V gene, and the cause of the rest is unknown. Present in this sample are some 21,000 clones, around four fifths of which were seen just once. The leading ten clones occupy 0.95% to 1.5% of the sample.

The sample's treatment or condition label, decoded: preoperative locoregional IRX-2 cytokine immunotherapy. The samples were obtained from a phase Ib study in which preoperative, locoregional IRX-2 cytokine immunotherapy intended to prime immune responses was tested. Donors were patients with early-stage breast cancer who received IRX-2 before surgery. The rearranged segments are TRBV6-8 and TRBJ2-3, and TRBD1 matches 10 of the central bases. This specimen was lymph node tissue, taken after IRX-2 immunotherapy. The clonotype originates from a human donor with breast cancer. The nucleotide sequence is given as TGTGCCATCGGAGGACAGGGGGGAGAGGATACGCAGTATTTT. This sequence encodes CAIGGQGGEDTQYF.